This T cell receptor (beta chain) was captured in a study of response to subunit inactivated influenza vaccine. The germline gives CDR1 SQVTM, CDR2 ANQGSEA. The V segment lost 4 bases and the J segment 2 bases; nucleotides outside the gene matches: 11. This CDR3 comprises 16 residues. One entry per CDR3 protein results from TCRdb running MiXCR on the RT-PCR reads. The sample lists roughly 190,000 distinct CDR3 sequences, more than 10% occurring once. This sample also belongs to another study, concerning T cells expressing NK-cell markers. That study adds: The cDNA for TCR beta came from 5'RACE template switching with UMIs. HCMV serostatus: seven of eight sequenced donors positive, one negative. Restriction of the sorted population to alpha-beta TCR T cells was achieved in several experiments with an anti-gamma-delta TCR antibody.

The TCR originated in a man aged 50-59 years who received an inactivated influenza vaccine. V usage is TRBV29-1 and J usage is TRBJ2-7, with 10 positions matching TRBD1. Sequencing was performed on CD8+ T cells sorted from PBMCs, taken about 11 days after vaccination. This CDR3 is CSVVPLGQGITYEQYF. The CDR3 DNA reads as TGCAGCGTTGTCCCACTGGGACAGGGGATTACCTACGAGCAGTACTTC.